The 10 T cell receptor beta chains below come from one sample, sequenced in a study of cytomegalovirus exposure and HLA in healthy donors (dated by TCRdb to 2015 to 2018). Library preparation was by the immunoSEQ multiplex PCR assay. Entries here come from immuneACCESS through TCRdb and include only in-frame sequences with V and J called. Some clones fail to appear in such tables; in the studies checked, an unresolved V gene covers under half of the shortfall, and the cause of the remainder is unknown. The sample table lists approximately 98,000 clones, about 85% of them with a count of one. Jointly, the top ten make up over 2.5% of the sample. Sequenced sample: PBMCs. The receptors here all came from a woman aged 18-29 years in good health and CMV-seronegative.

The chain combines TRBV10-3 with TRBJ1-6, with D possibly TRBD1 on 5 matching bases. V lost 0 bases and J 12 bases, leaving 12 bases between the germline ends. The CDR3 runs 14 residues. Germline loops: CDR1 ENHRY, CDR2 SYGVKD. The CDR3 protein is CAISESIQGRPLHF. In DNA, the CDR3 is TGTGCCATCAGTGAGTCGATCCAGGGTCGACCCCTCCACTTT.

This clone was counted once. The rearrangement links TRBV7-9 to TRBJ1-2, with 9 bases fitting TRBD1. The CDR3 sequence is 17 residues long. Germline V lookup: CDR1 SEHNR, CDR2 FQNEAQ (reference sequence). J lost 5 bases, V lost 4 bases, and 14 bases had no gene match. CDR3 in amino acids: CASSSSGTGTYFYGYTF. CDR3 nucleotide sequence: TGTGCCAGCAGCTCCTCCGGGACAGGGACCTATTTTTATGGCTACACCTTC.

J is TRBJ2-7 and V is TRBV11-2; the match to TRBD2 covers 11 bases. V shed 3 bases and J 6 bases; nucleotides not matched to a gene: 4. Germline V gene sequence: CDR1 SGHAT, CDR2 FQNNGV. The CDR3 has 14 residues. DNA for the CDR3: TGTGCCAGCAGCTTTAGCGGGGGGGTCTTCGAGCAGTACTTC. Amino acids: CASSFSGGVFEQYF. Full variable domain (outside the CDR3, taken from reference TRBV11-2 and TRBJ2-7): EAGVAQSPRYKIIEKRQSVAFWCNPISGHATLYWYQQILGQGPKLLIQFQNNGVVDDSQLPKDRFSAERLKGVDSTLKIQPAKLEDSAVYLCASSFSGGVFEQYFGPGTRLTVT.

In nucleotides, the CDR3 is TGTGCCAGTAGTCTACAGGGTTTTAACTATGGCTACACCTTC. Translated, it gives CASSLQGFNYGYTF. The J gene is TRBJ1-2, the V gene TRBV19, with TRBD1 as a possible D gene (6 bases). Germline V gives CDR1 LNHDA, CDR2 SQIVND (reference sequence). V was cut by 5 bases and J by 1 base, with 11 bases left in between. The CDR3 is 14 residues long.

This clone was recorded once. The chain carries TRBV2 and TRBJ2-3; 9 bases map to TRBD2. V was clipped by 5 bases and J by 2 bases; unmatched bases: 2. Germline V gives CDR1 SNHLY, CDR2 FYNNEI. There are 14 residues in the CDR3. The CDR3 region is CASSLAGVTDTQYF. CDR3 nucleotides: TGTGCCAGCAGTTTAGCGGGGGTCACAGATACGCAGTATTTT.

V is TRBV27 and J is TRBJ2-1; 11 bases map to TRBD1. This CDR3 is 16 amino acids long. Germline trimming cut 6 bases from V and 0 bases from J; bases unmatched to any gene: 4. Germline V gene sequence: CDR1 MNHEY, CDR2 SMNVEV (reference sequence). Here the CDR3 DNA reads TGTGCCAGCAGCCGCGGGACAGGGGGCTCCTACAATGAGCAGTTCTTC. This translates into CASSRGTGGSYNEQFF.

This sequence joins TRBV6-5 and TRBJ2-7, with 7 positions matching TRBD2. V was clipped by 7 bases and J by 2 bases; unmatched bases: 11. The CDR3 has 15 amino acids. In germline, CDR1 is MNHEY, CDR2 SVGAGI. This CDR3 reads CASTYGPGGAYEQYF. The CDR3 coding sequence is TGTGCCAGCACCTACGGTCCGGGGGGTGCCTACGAGCAGTACTTC.

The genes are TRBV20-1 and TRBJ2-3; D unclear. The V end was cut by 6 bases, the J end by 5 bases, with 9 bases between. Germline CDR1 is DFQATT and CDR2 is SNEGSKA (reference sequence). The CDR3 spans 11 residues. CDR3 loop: CSALFGDTQYF. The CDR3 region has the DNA TGCAGTGCGCTATTCGGAGATACGCAGTATTTT.

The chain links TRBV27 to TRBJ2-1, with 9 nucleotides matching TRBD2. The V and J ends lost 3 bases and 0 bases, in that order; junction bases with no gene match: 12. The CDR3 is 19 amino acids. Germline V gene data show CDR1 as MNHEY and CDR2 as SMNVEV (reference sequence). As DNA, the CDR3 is TGTGCCAGCAGTTTGCGGGGGGGACCTGGATATAGCTCCTACAATGAGCAGTTCTTC. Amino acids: CASSLRGGPGYSSYNEQFF.

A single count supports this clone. CDR3: CASSSPVVQRRELSYEQYF. CDR3 coding DNA: TGTGCCAGCAGTTCCCCTGTCGTACAGCGACGGGAGCTTTCCTACGAGCAGTACTTC. The chain combines TRBV28 with TRBJ2-7; possibly TRBD2 for D (6 bases). The V end lost 4 bases, the J end lost 1 base, and 26 bases lay between the germline ends. CDR3 length equals 19 residues. CDR1 and CDR2 (germline): MDHEN, SYDVKM.